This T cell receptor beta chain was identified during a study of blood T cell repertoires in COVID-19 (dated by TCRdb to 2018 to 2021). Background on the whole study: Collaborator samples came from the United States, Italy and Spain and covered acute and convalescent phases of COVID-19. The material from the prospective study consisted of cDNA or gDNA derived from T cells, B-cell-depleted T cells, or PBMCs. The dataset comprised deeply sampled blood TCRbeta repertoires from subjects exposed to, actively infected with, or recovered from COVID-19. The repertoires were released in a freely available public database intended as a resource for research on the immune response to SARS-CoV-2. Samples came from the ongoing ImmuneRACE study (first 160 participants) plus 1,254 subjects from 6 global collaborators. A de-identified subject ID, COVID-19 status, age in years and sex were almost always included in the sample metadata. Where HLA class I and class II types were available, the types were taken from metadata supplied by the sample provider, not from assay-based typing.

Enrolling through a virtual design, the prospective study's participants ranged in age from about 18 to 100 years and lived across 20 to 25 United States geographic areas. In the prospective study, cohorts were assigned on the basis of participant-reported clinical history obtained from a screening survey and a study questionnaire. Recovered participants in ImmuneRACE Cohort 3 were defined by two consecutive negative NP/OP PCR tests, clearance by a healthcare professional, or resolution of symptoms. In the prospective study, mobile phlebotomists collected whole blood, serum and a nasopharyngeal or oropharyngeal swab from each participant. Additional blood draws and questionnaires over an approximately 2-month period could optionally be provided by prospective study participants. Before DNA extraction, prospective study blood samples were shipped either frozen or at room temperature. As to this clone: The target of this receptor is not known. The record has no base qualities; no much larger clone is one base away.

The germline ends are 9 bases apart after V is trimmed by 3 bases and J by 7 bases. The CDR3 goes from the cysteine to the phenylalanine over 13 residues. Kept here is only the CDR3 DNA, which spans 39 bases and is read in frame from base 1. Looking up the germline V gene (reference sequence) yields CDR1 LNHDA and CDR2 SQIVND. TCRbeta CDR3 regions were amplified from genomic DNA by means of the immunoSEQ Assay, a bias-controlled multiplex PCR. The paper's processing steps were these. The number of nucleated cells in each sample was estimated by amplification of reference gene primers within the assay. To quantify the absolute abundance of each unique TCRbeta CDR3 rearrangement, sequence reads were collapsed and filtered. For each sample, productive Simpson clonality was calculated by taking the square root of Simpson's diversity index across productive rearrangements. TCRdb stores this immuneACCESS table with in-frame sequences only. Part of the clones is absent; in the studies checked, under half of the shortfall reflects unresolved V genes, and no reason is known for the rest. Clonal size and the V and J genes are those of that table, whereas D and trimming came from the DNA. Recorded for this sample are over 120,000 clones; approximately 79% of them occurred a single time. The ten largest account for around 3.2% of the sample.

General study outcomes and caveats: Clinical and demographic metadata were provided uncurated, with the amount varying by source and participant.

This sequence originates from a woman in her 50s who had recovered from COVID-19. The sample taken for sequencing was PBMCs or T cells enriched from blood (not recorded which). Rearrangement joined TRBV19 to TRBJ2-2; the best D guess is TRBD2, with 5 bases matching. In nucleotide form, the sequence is TGTGCCAGTAGTATGTTGGAGGTCGGGGAGCTGTTTTTT. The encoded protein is CASSMLEVGELFF.